These 17 T cell receptor beta chains were all obtained from the same sample, sequenced in a study of CD8 T cell repertoires and HIV-1 epitope variants. These TCRs' antigens remain unknown. This table comes from immunoSEQ multiplex PCR, and its TCRdb copy is limited to in-frame clones, with some not included. The table records about 3,100 clones, around 63% of them present only once. The sequenced material came from cultured CD8+ T cells derived from PBMCs. The receptors derive from a male donor with HIV.

This chain links TRBV5-6 with TRBJ2-7; no clear D gene. Between the trimmed V and J ends, which lost 5 bases and 0 bases, there was a span of 9 bases. This CDR3 has 13 residues. Per the germline V gene, CDR1 is SGHDT and CDR2 is YYEEEE. Here the CDR3 reads CASSPTVSYEQYF. The CDR3 bases are TGTGCCAGCAGTCCGACCGTCTCCTACGAGCAGTACTTC.

CDR3 protein: CASSSGTVEAFF. DNA of the CDR3: TGTGCCAGCAGCTCCGGGACAGTTGAAGCTTTCTTT. The chain employs TRBV5-4 and TRBJ1-1; 7 bases map to TRBD1. Germline V gene data show CDR1 as SGHNT and CDR2 as YYREEE (reference sequence). CDR3 length: 12 amino acids. Trimming took 3 bases from V and 7 from J; bases not matched to a gene: 3.

The chain carries TRBV27 and TRBJ2-5; the D gene is possibly TRBD1 (6 bases). The CDR3 extends over 14 amino acids. In germline, CDR1 is MNHEY, CDR2 SMNVEV (reference sequence). Trimming left V 7 bases short and J 4 bases short, with 16 bases between. The CDR3 DNA reads TGTGCCAGCACACCTCAGGGGCCTGGAGAGACCCAGTACTTC. Its protein product is CASTPQGPGETQYF.

This chain uses TRBV6-1 with TRBJ1-2; 7 bases fit TRBD1. Germline V gives CDR1 MNHNS, CDR2 SASEGT. Trimming cost V 1 base and J 2 bases; bases outside gene matches: 4. CDR3 size: 15 residues. The CDR3 DNA reads TGTGCCAGCAGTGAAGTGACAGGGAAGAACTATGGCTACACCTTC. Protein: CASSEVTGKNYGYTF.

This clone occurred once. The gene calls are TRBV9 and TRBJ1-2; 11 bases align to TRBD1. This CDR3 is built from 13 residues. Germline lookup yields CDR1 SGDLS and CDR2 YYNGEE. Trimming removed 3 bases from V and 8 bases from J; junction bases left unmatched: 3. CDR3 coding DNA: TGTGCCAGCAGCGCGGGACAGGGGGGAGGCTACACCTTC. Translation: CASSAGQGGGYTF.

CDR3 residues: CAISGGLDGGYGYTF. The CDR3 nucleotides are TGTGCCATCAGTGGGGGCCTGGATGGAGGCTATGGCTACACCTTC. The chain combines TRBV10-3 with TRBJ1-2; tentatively, D is TRBD1 (5 bases). V was trimmed by 4 bases and J by 4 bases, leaving 16 bases between them. Germline CDR1 ENHRY, CDR2 SYGVKD. The CDR3 has 15 amino acids.

The rearrangement uses TRBV19 and TRBJ2-1; 11 nucleotides match TRBD2. V lost 6 bases, J lost 2 bases, and 3 bases stayed unmatched. Germline-derived CDR1 and CDR2 are LNHDA and SQIVND (reference sequence). This CDR3 has 15 amino acids. DNA of the CDR3: TGTGCCAGTAGCCTGACTAGCGGGACCTACAATGAGCAGTTCTTC. Residues: CASSLTSGTYNEQFF.

The chain couples TRBV13 to TRBJ2-7, with D possibly being TRBD1 or TRBD2 (5 bases each). This CDR3 comprises 16 residues. From germline, CDR1 is PRHDT and CDR2 FYEKMQ (reference sequence). V gave up 3 bases and J gave up 0 bases, with 15 bases separating them. CDR3 DNA sequence: TGTGCCAGCAGCTTGGGACCGCCGACTGCCTCCTACGAGCAGTACTTC. Its protein product is CASSLGPPTASYEQYF.

J is TRBJ2-7 and V is TRBV4-1, with D possibly matching TRBD1 (6 bases). CDR1 and CDR2 (germline): MGHRA, YSYEKL. This CDR3 is 13 amino acids long. Trimming took 1 base from V and 6 from J, leaving 10 bases between them. The CDR3 loop reads CASSQVEGGEQYF. The CDR3 DNA sequence: TGCGCCAGCAGCCAAGTTGAAGGGGGCGAGCAGTACTTC.

The chain has TRBV4-1 and TRBJ1-1; 7 bases map to TRBD1. Trimming removed 3 bases from V and 2 bases from J; junction bases left unmatched: 6. Germline V lookup: CDR1 MGHRA, CDR2 YSYEKL. The CDR3 runs 15 residues. For the CDR3, the DNA is TGCGCCAGCAGCCATGGGGGACAGTTAAACACTGAAGCTTTCTTT. This codes for CASSHGGQLNTEAFF.

V gene TRBV6-5 combines with J gene TRBJ2-2; D is unresolved. CDR3 length: 13 amino acids. CDR1 MNHEY and CDR2 SVGAGI come from the germline V gene. The V end was cut by 0 bases, the J end by 11 bases, with 10 bases between. The CDR3 spells CASSYSTQSELFF. CDR3 DNA: TGTGCCAGCAGTTACTCCACCCAATCCGAGCTGTTTTTT.

This chain joins TRBV7-6 and TRBJ1-2, with a possible D match to TRBD1 (5 bases). Germline CDR1 and CDR2: SGHVS and FNYEAQ. The CDR3 covers 13 residues. Trimming pared 3 bases from V and 4 bases from J, leaving 9 bases between. The CDR3 here is CASSLGEGYGYTF. As DNA, the CDR3 is TGTGCCAGCAGCTTGGGGGAGGGCTATGGCTACACCTTC.

This chain joins TRBV6-5 and TRBJ2-1; 10 nucleotides line up with TRBD2. The germline V gene encodes CDR1 MNHEY and CDR2 SVGAGI. CDR3 length: 15 amino acids. Unmatched junction bases numbered 6, after V lost 7 bases and J lost 3 bases. The CDR3 DNA sequence: TGTGCCAGCACCCCGATAGCGGGGGGCTACAATGAGCAGTTCTTC. This sequence encodes CASTPIAGGYNEQFF.

Relative to its sample, this clone is medium-sized. The CDR3 DNA follows: TGTGCCAGTAGTATACAGCCGGGACTAGCGGGAGATTTCTTAGATGAGCAGTTCTTC. This translates into CASSIQPGLAGDFLDEQFF. The V call is TRBV19, the J call TRBJ2-1; 14 bases fit TRBD2. J lost 8 bases, V lost 2 bases, and 14 bases had no gene match. The CDR3 loop spans 19 amino acids. Germline V gene data show CDR1 as LNHDA and CDR2 as SQIVND (reference sequence).

The chain uses TRBV19 and TRBJ2-5; D is perhaps TRBD1 or TRBD2 (5 bases each). Trimming pared 2 bases from V and 3 bases from J, leaving 13 bases between. This CDR3 region has 15 residues. The V gene's germline CDR1 is LNHDA and CDR2 SQIVND (reference sequence). CDR3 nucleotide sequence: TGTGCCAGTAGTATAAAGGGTGAGGGGAAAGAGACCCAGTACTTC. Its translation is CASSIKGEGKETQYF.

The genes are TRBV19 and TRBJ2-1; 8 nucleotides align to TRBD2. From germline, CDR1 is LNHDA and CDR2 SQIVND (reference sequence). There are 16 residues in the CDR3. Trimming at V came to 0 bases and at J to 1 base, leaving 2 bases not matched to a gene. CDR3 nucleotide sequence: TGTGCCAGTAGTATAGAGGGCGGGAGGTCCTACAATGAGCAGTTCTTC. This translates into CASSIEGGRSYNEQFF.

The genes are TRBV27 and TRBJ1-1, with D tentatively TRBD1 (6 bases). Germline CDR1 and CDR2: MNHEY and SMNVEV (reference sequence). V was pared by 5 bases and J by 10 bases, with 14 bases between. This CDR3 region has 12 residues. CDR3 in DNA: TGTGCCAGCAGTCCCACAGGGAGATCAGCTTTCTTT. It specifies CASSPTGRSAFF.